This T cell receptor beta chain was captured by sequencing in a study of shared clonotypes between healthy human individuals (dated by TCRdb to 2020 to 2022). Notes on the research overall: A couple of women and three men aged 18 to 49 years were included in the cohort. To estimate repertoire size and how much clonotypes are shared between individuals, the study performed deep sequencing of blood TCR repertoires from five healthy adults. For each donor, three plates each were used for CD4 naive and CD4 memory, two plates were used for CD8 naive, and one plate was used for CD8 memory. Per donor, leukapheresis produced somewhere between about 0.9 and 9.5 billion PBMCs. To increase sequencing depth and limit assay-specific biases, different laboratories used diverse techniques to prepare libraries and sequence TCR repertoires.

CD8 naive samples consisted of CD45RO-negative cells that were positively selected for CCR7, yielding a CD45RA+CCR7+ population without TemRA cells. The donors were healthy, HIV-negative adults who had no recently reported acute infections or vaccinations. Every donor was a Caucasian adult living in Nashville, Tennessee, USA. Blood was obtained by leukapheresis, after which PBMCs were separated by Ficoll-Histopaque density gradient centrifugation and cryopreserved in liquid nitrogen vapor phase. Analytical flow cytometry was used to check the purity and quantity of each magnetically sorted T cell population. Genomic DNA was isolated from every sorted fraction and measured by UV absorbance on a Nanodrop 2000c. About this clone itself: It has no known antigen specificity. Per-base quality was not reported, and no clone a single base away is much larger than it.

What the study reported, not specific to this receptor: Higher generation probabilities were observed for clonotypes shared by all four sorted-subset donors than for non-shared clonotypes. Pairwise subsampling indicated that sequencing depth was expected to affect the degree of clonotype sharing among donors. Incomplete sequencing was indicated by rarefaction of sorted-subset datasets, despite the large sequencing depth. Sampling was limited to blood, and TCR repertoires in tissue likely differ from TCR repertoires in blood. Because the study included a small number of donors, the genetic and exposure-history diversity represented was limited. Larger estimated clonotype richness was generally found for naive subsets than for memory subsets. Sharing across a handful of donors was observed for about 5% of naive CD4, about 4% of naive CD8, 2.3% of memory CD4, and over 0.3% of memory CD8 clonotypes.

V has 1 base trimmed and J has 2 bases trimmed; junction bases matching no gene number 4. The CDR3, cysteine through phenylalanine, is 15 amino acids long. This entry keeps only the CDR3 DNA: 45 bases, framed from base 1. The germline V gene (reference sequence) sets CDR1 to SGHNT and CDR2 to YYREEE. Using the deep immunoSEQ assay, multiplex PCR amplified TCR CDR3 regions from genomic DNA. Extracted genomic DNA from each cell subset was spread evenly across all wells of several immunoSEQ 96-well plates, with each plate serving as a replicate. For sorted subsets, around 200 ng genomic DNA, equal to 30,000 to 35,000 T cell genomes, was loaded into each replicate PCR. Purified libraries were quantified with a Qubit 3.0 fluorometer, sized on a Bioanalyzer 2100, and re-quantified with the KAPA Library Quantification kit. Every immunoSEQ 96-well plate was sequenced on a separate single-read 150-cycle Illumina NextSeq 550 flow cell. The source study handled its data this way. The immunoSEQ output contained only junctional sequences without quality scores, so filtering could not match that applied to full-length reads. To assign V/J genes and CDR3, sequences were annotated using PyIR, a Python wrapper for IgBLAST v1.9, with IMGT germline references. Reads with weak V/J assignments (E-value above 1e-6), missing CDR3, stop codons, out-of-frame junctions, or ambiguous translated residues were removed. V3J clonotypes were defined as sequences sharing the same inferred V gene, J gene, and CDR3 amino acid sequence. Percentage overlap between repertoires was computed as shared unique clonotypes divided by the size of the smaller repertoire. Repertoire richness was assessed with RTK rarefaction, the Chao1 estimator, and Recon v2.1 estimates of unobserved clonotypes. OLGA was used to compute generation probabilities for all TCRbeta clonotypes that the gDNA method yielded from a handful of donors. As stored in TCRdb, this immuneACCESS dataset retains in-frame rearrangements with V and J assigned. A fraction of the clones does not appear; measured against another copy, unresolved V genes explain less than half of the discrepancy, and the remainder lacks a known reason. The V and J calls and clone size come from that table; D and trimming were worked out from the DNA. The sample yields roughly 1,800,000 clones; less than 95% were counted once. The ten largest account for 0.95% to 1.5% of the sample.

This receptor chain uses TRBV5-4 and TRBJ2-3, with 7 junctional bases fitting TRBD2. This clonotype was sampled from a man aged 18 to 30 in good health. The sample taken for sequencing was naive CD8+ T cells sorted from blood. The label giving this sample's cell subset or site can be read as: CD45RA+CCR7+. The CDR3 reads CASSLPSGITDTQYF. The nucleotide sequence reads as follows: TGTGCCAGCAGCTTGCCTAGCGGTATCACAGATACGCAGTATTTT.